There are many counts of the clone carrying this T cell receptor beta chain. Time point denoted: after trial treatment. Treatment reported: LDRT plus nivolumab, ipilimumab, low-dose cyclophosphamide and aspirin (RACIN trial). These data are taken from a study of low-dose radiotherapy and immunotherapy resistance in tumors. Gene-specific TRAV and TRBV primers were used for first-strand cDNA, covering alpha and beta chains. TCRs underwent roughly 19 PCR cycles of amplification with a constant-region primer and V-primer adapter. TCRdb used MiXCR to reprocess the reads, holding one entry per CDR3 protein. The sample lists around 58,000 distinct CDR3 sequences; approximately 22% were seen once. Trimming cost V 5 bases and J 3 bases; bases outside gene matches: 9. The CDR3 consists of 15 residues. Germline V lookup: CDR1 LNHDA, CDR2 SQIVND (reference sequence).

The receptor comes from a male donor with prostate cancer. The V and J genes are TRBV19 and TRBJ2-7, with 8 bases matching TRBD2. This specimen consisted of PBMCs, obtained after low-dose radiotherapy plus immunotherapy. The CDR3 sequence: CASSSPGSGNYEQYF. The CDR3 coding sequence is TGTGCCAGTAGTTCCCCGGGTAGCGGGAACTACGAGCAGTACTTC.